This TCR beta chain stems from a study of OX40 agonist ivuxolimab in advanced cancers. Study overall: A history of anti-PD-1, anti-PD-L1 or anti-CTLA-4 therapy was acceptable, and 40% had some.

V was pared by 8 bases and J by 6 bases, with 4 bases between. The V gene's germline CDR1 is MDHEN and CDR2 SYDVKM. The CDR3 is made up of 10 amino acids. Sequencing was performed with immunoSEQ multiplex PCR; in TCRdb, only in-frame clones are kept and a portion is missing. The repertoire consists of about 25,000 clones, with around 80% occurring once and the leading ten covering 23%. Notes on the study in general: Normalized T-cell clonal expansion was also low in some nonresponders.

About this clone itself: The target antigen is unknown.

V is TRBV28 and J is TRBJ2-2; D not certain. The receptor comes from an adult with an advanced solid tumor such as melanoma, head and neck, liver or kidney cancer. The specimen was CD4+ or CD8+ T cells sorted from blood, collected in a trial of the OX40 agonist ivuxolimab. The CDR3 is CASWSGELFF. The CDR3 nucleotides read TGTGCCAGCTGGTCCGGGGAGCTGTTTTTT. Full variable domain (remainder filled in from reference TRBV28 and TRBJ2-2): DVKVTQSSRYLVKRTGEKVFLECVQDMDHENMFWYRQDPGLGLRLIYFSYDVKMKEKGDIPEGYSVSREKKERFSLILESASTNQTSMYLCASWSGELFFGEGSRLTVL.